Shown below are 9 T cell receptor beta chains from a single sample sequenced in a study of blood T cells in healthy people across ages. A second PCR of about 7 to 11 cycles used a sample-barcoded 5' primer and a J-beta primer mix. One entry per CDR3 protein results from TCRdb running MiXCR on the 5' RACE reads. The data hold 780,000 or so distinct CDR3 sequences, with about 25% observed a single time. The same data also went into a second study, on T cells of mothers and their children.

Sequencing used blood. These receptor sequences come from a boy between 10 and 17 years old in good health.

The chain employs TRBV25-1 and TRBJ2-6; 14 bases line up with TRBD2. The germline CDR1 and CDR2 sequences are MGHDK and SYGVNS. This CDR3 is built from 19 residues. V was clipped by 4 bases and J by 3 bases; unmatched bases: 8. CDR3 loop: CASSGAGTSGSNGANVLTF. The CDR3 nucleotides read TGTGCCAGCAGTGGAGCCGGGACTAGCGGGAGTAATGGGGCCAACGTCCTGACTTTC.

This clonotype was counted only a few times. The genes are TRBV6-5 and TRBJ1-5; D is ambiguous. Trimming pared 6 bases from V and 0 bases from J, leaving 12 bases between. The CDR3 has 15 amino acids. Germline-derived CDR1 and CDR2 are MNHEY and SVGAGI. CDR3 bases: TGTGCCAGCAGGGACCGTTTTTATAGCAATCAGCCCCAGCATTTT. This codes for CASRDRFYSNQPQHF.

This chain links TRBV27 with TRBJ2-5, with D tentatively TRBD1 or TRBD2 (5 bases each). The DNA end is more similar to TRBJ2-7, so the J call may be wrong. Germline V gene sequence: CDR1 MNHEY, CDR2 SMNVEV (reference sequence). This CDR3 region has 14 residues. Here the CDR3 DNA reads TGTGCCAGCAGTTTACAGGGAGATGGCTACGAGCAGTACTTC. Its translation is CASSLQGDGYEQYF.

This clonotype was seen a handful of times. V and J are TRBV28 and TRBJ2-2; the D is unclear. CDR3 length: 13 amino acids. From germline, CDR1 is MDHEN and CDR2 SYDVKM. Trimming pared 6 bases from V and 3 bases from J, leaving 8 bases between. As DNA, the CDR3 is TGTGCCAGCAGCCATGATTACACCGGGGAGCTGTTTTTT. It yields the protein CASSHDYTGELFF.

In regard to this clonotype: Relative to the germline gene, one junction end is altered; a read error may explain this. The chain links TRBV7-2 to TRBJ1-5; D call uncertain. CDR1 is SGHTA and CDR2 is FQGNSA in the germline V gene. This CDR3 has 15 residues. This CDR3 reads CASSETAGSNQPQHF. The CDR3 DNA sequence: TGTGCCAGCAGCGAGACCGCCGGGAGCAACCAGCCCCAGCATTTT.

The chain employs TRBV11-2 and TRBJ1-6; D remains unclear. Germline CDR1 SGHAT, CDR2 FQNNGV. The CDR3 spans 14 residues. Trimming stripped 0 bases from V and 11 bases from J, with 11 bases between. In nucleotides, the CDR3 is TGTGCCAGCAGCTTAGAAGCGTTGGGGACACCCCTCCACTTT. Residues: CASSLEALGTPLHF.

On this clonotype itself: One end of the junction is discordant with germline, which a read error may explain. The rearrangement uses TRBV6-2 or TRBV6-3 and TRBJ1-4; 8 positions agree with TRBD1. CDR3 length equals 15 residues. Germline V gene sequence: CDR1 MNHEY, CDR2 SVGEGT. The chain's CDR3 is CAGSYSTGAGGKLFF. The CDR3 nucleotides are TGTGCCGGCAGTTACTCGACAGGGGCAGGTGGAAAACTGTTTTTT.

In DNA form, the CDR3 reads TGTGCCATCAAGCGGGAGGGCGGGGAGACCCAGTACTTC. This encodes CAIKREGGETQYF. This chain joins TRBV10-3 and TRBJ2-5, with TRBD2 matching 10 bases. CDR3 size: 13 residues. V lost 7 bases and J lost 5; bases outside the gene matches: 4. Germline assignment: CDR1 ENHRY and CDR2 SYGVKD.

V is TRBV13 and J is TRBJ2-2, with 13 positions matching TRBD2. The CDR3 runs 17 residues. The trim removed 5 bases at V and 5 bases at J, leaving 8 bases unmatched. Germline loops: CDR1 PRHDT, CDR2 FYEKMQ (reference sequence). The CDR3 region has the DNA TGTGCCAGCAGCCAGGGACTAGCGGGGCCGAGAACCGGGGAGCTGTTTTTT. Translated, it gives CASSQGLAGPRTGELFF.